These 28 T cell receptor beta chains were all obtained from the same sample, sequenced in a study of blood T cell repertoires in COVID-19. TCRdb's table, derived via immunoSEQ multiplex PCR, lists solely in-frame clones and lacks some. The sample gives hundreds of thousands of clones, 87% of which show up once; approximately 2% is in the top ten. Sequencing was done on a sample of PBMCs or T cells enriched from blood (not recorded which). Every receptor here comes from a woman younger than 30 with acute COVID-19.

V is TRBV19 and J is TRBJ2-3, with a tentative D call TRBD2 (5 bases). The CDR3 consists of 19 residues. Germline V lookup: CDR1 LNHDA, CDR2 SQIVND (reference sequence). Trimming took off 5 bases at V and 0 bases at J, with 24 bases between the two ends. This CDR3 reads CASSPGRSRGFRSTDTQYF. CDR3 nucleotide sequence: TGTGCCAGTAGTCCCGGACGGAGCCGGGGTTTTCGTAGCACAGATACGCAGTATTTT.

The chain employs TRBV7-8 and TRBJ1-1; 7 bases fit TRBD1. Germline trimming cut 5 bases from V and 1 base from J; bases unmatched to any gene: 7. This CDR3 has 15 residues. Germline V gene data show CDR1 as SGHVS and CDR2 as FQNEAQ. The DNA of the CDR3 is TGTGCCAGCAGCCCCCGACAGGGAGGGAACACTGAAGCTTTCTTT. It specifies CASSPRQGGNTEAFF.

The chain carries TRBV6-5 and TRBJ1-1, with D possibly being TRBD1 (6 bases). Trimming left V 8 bases short and J 4 bases short, with 17 bases between. The germline gives CDR1 MNHEY, CDR2 SVGAGI. This CDR3 has 14 residues. CDR3 loop: CASRDMEWGTEAFF. CDR3 bases: TGTGCCAGCCGGGACATGGAGTGGGGCACTGAAGCTTTCTTT.

CDR3 sequence reads: CATSRGLAEQETQYF. The CDR3 nucleotides are TGTGCCACCAGCAGAGGACTAGCGGAACAAGAGACCCAGTACTTC. The chain couples TRBV15 to TRBJ2-5, with 9 bases that match TRBD2. CDR3 length: 15 amino acids. J was trimmed by 2 bases and V by 1 base; bases with no gene match: 2. Germline V gives CDR1 LNHNV, CDR2 YYDKDF (reference sequence).

The table lists this clone with a count of one. The chain links TRBV4-3 to TRBJ1-1; possibly TRBD1 for D (5 bases). Trimming removed 0 bases at V and 4 bases at J, with 9 bases between. Germline CDR1 reads LGHNA; CDR2 reads YSLEER. This CDR3 is 14 amino acids long. CDR3 protein: CASSQEGRVTEAFF. CDR3 bases: TGCGCCAGCAGCCAAGAGGGCAGGGTCACTGAAGCTTTCTTT.

The chain joins TRBV2 to TRBJ2-1; D is possibly TRBD2 (6 bases). Germline V gene lookup returns CDR1 SNHLY and CDR2 FYNNEI. V lost 4 bases and J lost 1, with 11 bases in between. This CDR3 comprises 15 residues. Written as DNA, the CDR3 is TGTGCCAGCAGTGTGGCGGGAAGGTCCTACAATGAGCAGTTCTTC. The encoded protein is CASSVAGRSYNEQFF. The complete variable domain, with remaining parts taken from reference TRBV2 and TRBJ2-1, reads EPEVTQTPSHQVTQMGQEVILRCVPISNHLYFYWYRQILGQKVEFLVSFYNNEISEKSEIFDDQFSVERPDGSNFTLKIRSTKLEDSAMYFCASSVAGRSYNEQFFGPGTRLTVL.

The V gene is TRBV20-1, the J gene TRBJ1-1; D is uncertain. The CDR3 loop spans 10 amino acids. CDR1 is DFQATT and CDR2 is SNEGSKA in the germline V gene (reference sequence). The CDR3 sequence is CSPLTEVAFF. The DNA for the CDR3 is TGCAGCCCCCTGACGGAGGTAGCTTTCTTT.

This clone appeared once. This sequence joins TRBV21-1 and TRBJ2-7; the DNA was not used to check the table's D call, TRBD1. TRBV21-1 is deemed a pseudogene. CDR3 length: 17 residues. CDR3 sequence (DNA): TGTGCCAGCAGCATACAGTCCGGGACAGAATTCACATACGAGCAGTACTTC. Its protein product is CASSIQSGTEFTYEQYF.

The chain employs TRBV7-9 and TRBJ2-5, with TRBD2 matching 7 bases. Germline lookup yields CDR1 SEHNR and CDR2 FQNEAQ (reference sequence). After removal of 5 bases from V and 3 bases from J, the junction contained 6 bases not matched to a gene. The CDR3 runs to 14 residues. The CDR3 coding sequence is TGTGCCAGCAGCGCCATGGCGGGAGAAGAGACCCAGTACTTC. Translation gives CASSAMAGEETQYF.

The rearrangement joins TRBV2 to TRBJ2-1; TRBD1 might be the D (6 bases). Per the germline V gene, CDR1 is SNHLY and CDR2 is FYNNEI. The CDR3 has 12 amino acids. Trimming left V 6 bases short and J 8 bases short, with 11 bases between. The CDR3 nucleotides read TGTGCCAGCAGCAAGGGGGTGGATGAGCAGTTCTTC. Residues: CASSKGVDEQFF.

In this sample, this clone turned up a few times. The chain carries TRBV7-8 and TRBJ2-7, with 7 bases lining up with TRBD2. Trimming at V came to 5 bases and at J to 3 bases, leaving 10 bases not matched to a gene. The CDR3 covers 15 residues. The V gene's germline CDR1 is SGHVS and CDR2 FQNEAQ. Here the CDR3 DNA reads TGTGCCAGCAGCACCTGGGGGGGGAGGGTCTACGAGCAGTACTTC. Protein product: CASSTWGGRVYEQYF.

This clone has a single count. The chain joins TRBV10-3 to TRBJ1-2; 7 nucleotides match TRBD1. The CDR3 spans 16 residues. Germline V gives CDR1 ENHRY, CDR2 SYGVKD. The trim removed 3 bases at V and 8 bases at J, leaving 15 bases unmatched. The CDR3 nucleotides read TGTGCCATCAGTGAAGACAGGGCCGCTACTGTGGTCGGCTACACCTTC. It codes for CAISEDRAATVVGYTF.

The V call is TRBV7-6, the J call TRBJ1-1, with D unclear. The CDR3 has 15 residues. The V end was cut by 4 bases, the J end by 2 bases, with 14 bases between. CDR1 SGHVS and CDR2 FNYEAQ come from the germline V gene. The CDR3 here is CASSSPGNTNTEAFF. The CDR3 bases are TGTGCCAGCAGCTCCCCCGGGAATACAAACACTGAAGCTTTCTTT.

The V gene is TRBV27, the J gene TRBJ2-5; 10 bases are shared with TRBD2. With 2 bases clipped from V and 5 bases from J, the junction kept 14 bases outside the gene matches. This CDR3 is 18 amino acids long. The germline V gene encodes CDR1 MNHEY and CDR2 SMNVEV (reference sequence). This chain's CDR3 is CASSLRPPLAGAPETQYF. As DNA, the CDR3 is TGTGCCAGCAGTTTACGCCCCCCTCTAGCGGGGGCCCCGGAGACCCAGTACTTC.

This clone was seen just once. The CDR3 is CASSLDNGVYEQYF. DNA of the CDR3: TGTGCCAGCAGCTTAGATAACGGTGTATACGAGCAGTACTTC. The rearrangement joins TRBV11-2 to TRBJ2-7; the D is unclear. CDR1 and CDR2 (germline): SGHAT, FQNNGV. The germline V and J ends were trimmed by 0 bases and 4 bases, with 10 bases remaining between them. The CDR3 covers 14 residues.

The chain uses TRBV5-4 and TRBJ2-1; 13 nucleotides align to TRBD2. The CDR3 length is 17 residues. CDR1 is SGHNT and CDR2 is YYREEE in the germline V gene (reference sequence). J lost 0 bases, V lost 4 bases, and 4 bases had no gene match. The CDR3 spells CASSPGTSGVSYNEQFF. The CDR3 nucleotides read TGTGCCAGCAGCCCCGGGACTAGCGGGGTCTCCTACAATGAGCAGTTCTTC. Complete variable domain (other parts from reference TRBV5-4 and TRBJ2-1): ETGVTQSPTHLIKTRGQQVTLRCSSQSGHNTVSWYQQALGQGPQFIFQYYREEENGRGNFPPRFSGLQFPNYSSELNVNALELDDSALYLCASSPGTSGVSYNEQFFGPGTRLTVL.

This chain joins TRBV30 and TRBJ2-1; D is possibly TRBD1 (5 bases). Germline V gives CDR1 GTSNPN, CDR2 SVGIG (reference sequence). V lost 0 bases and J 3 bases, leaving 12 bases between the germline ends. The CDR3 is made up of 15 amino acids. CDR3 nucleotides: TGTGCCTGGAGTGTGCGGTCGGACAACTACAATGAGCAGTTCTTC. Its protein is CAWSVRSDNYNEQFF.

The chain is built from TRBV6-5 and TRBJ1-1; the D gene is possibly TRBD1 (5 bases). This CDR3 is 13 amino acids long. Germline CDR1 is MNHEY and CDR2 is SVGAGI. Trimming removed 6 bases from V and 5 bases from J, with 13 bases in between. This chain's CDR3 is CASRLRQRTEAFF. CDR3 sequence (DNA): TGTGCCAGCAGGTTACGACAGCGTACTGAAGCTTTCTTT.

The rearrangement joins TRBV3-1 (or the pseudogene TRBV3-2) to TRBJ2-4; 10 nucleotides align to TRBD2. Germline lookup yields CDR1 LGHDT and CDR2 YNNKEL (reference sequence). With V trimmed by 0 bases and J by 8 bases, 7 bases remained unmatched. There are 16 residues in the CDR3. The CDR3 DNA sequence: TGTGCCAGCAGCCAAGATAGAGTAGCGGGGGGAGACATTCAGTACTTC. Translating gives CASSQDRVAGGDIQYF.

This rearrangement joins TRBV30 to TRBJ1-1; a weak D match, TRBD1 (5 bases). This CDR3 region has 15 residues. Germline loops: CDR1 GTSNPN, CDR2 SVGIG (reference sequence). Trimming removed 2 bases at V and 1 base at J, with 14 bases between. The CDR3: CAWSHAITGNTEAFF. In nucleotides, the CDR3 is TGTGCCTGGAGTCACGCCATAACAGGGAACACTGAAGCTTTCTTT.

The chain recombines TRBV18 with TRBJ1-1, with D possibly matching TRBD1 (5 bases). V shed 1 base and J shed 8 bases, with 26 bases lying between them. CDR1 and CDR2 from the germline V gene are KGHSH and LQKENI. This CDR3 contains 18 residues. CDR3 residues: CASSPQDTLFSPGKEAFF. The CDR3 region has the DNA TGTGCCAGCTCACCACAGGACACACTTTTTTCACCAGGGAAGGAAGCTTTCTTT.

The chain links TRBV4-3 to TRBJ2-1, with a possible D match to TRBD2 (5 bases). CDR3 size: 15 residues. Germline assignment: CDR1 LGHNA and CDR2 YSLEER. Trimming took 1 base from V and 9 from J, leaving 16 bases between them. The CDR3: CASSQATRLEGEQFF. CDR3 sequence (DNA): TGCGCCAGCAGCCAAGCCACTAGGCTGGAAGGTGAGCAGTTCTTC.

The chain uses TRBV14 and TRBJ2-1; 10 bases match TRBD2. Trimming at V came to 2 bases and at J to 8 bases, leaving 6 bases not matched to a gene. Germline CDR1 is SGHDN and CDR2 is FVKESK. The CDR3 is 15 amino acids. The chain's CDR3 is CASSQKGLAVDEQFF. DNA of the CDR3: TGTGCCAGCAGCCAAAAAGGACTAGCGGTCGATGAGCAGTTCTTC.

The chain combines TRBV29-1 with TRBJ2-2; D perhaps matches TRBD2 (6 bases). The CDR3 covers 13 residues. Germline CDR1 and CDR2: SQVTM and ANQGSEA. V lost 7 bases and J 2 bases, leaving 11 bases between the germline ends. CDR3 loop: CSGRGLNTGELFF. The CDR3 DNA reads as TGCAGCGGGCGGGGCCTAAACACCGGGGAGCTGTTTTTT.

The chain joins TRBV29-1 to TRBJ1-1, with D maybe TRBD1 (5 bases). This CDR3 comprises 13 residues. Germline V lookup: CDR1 SQVTM, CDR2 ANQGSEA. V lost 6 bases, J lost 0 bases, and 11 bases lay in between. The CDR3 protein is CSVADRLNTEAFF. The DNA for the CDR3 is TGCAGCGTGGCTGACAGACTGAACACTGAAGCTTTCTTT.

V and J are TRBV6-1 and TRBJ1-2, with D perhaps TRBD1 (6 bases). Germline CDR1 is MNHNS and CDR2 is SASEGT. Trimming left V 6 bases short and J 2 bases short, with 19 bases between. This CDR3 comprises 16 residues. CDR3: CASREQGPIINYGYTF. For the CDR3, the DNA is TGTGCCAGCAGAGAACAGGGTCCAATAATAAACTATGGCTACACCTTC.

The rearrangement joins TRBV5-1 to TRBJ2-1, with D possibly matching TRBD2 (6 bases). Germline lookup yields CDR1 SGHRS and CDR2 YFSETQ. Trimming took off 1 base at V and 2 bases at J, with 10 bases between the two ends. CDR3 length: 15 amino acids. DNA for the CDR3: TGCGCCAGCAGCTTGTTAAGGGAGGCCTACAATGAGCAGTTCTTC. Its protein is CASSLLREAYNEQFF. Using reference TRBV5-1 and TRBJ2-1 for the parts outside the CDR3, the full variable domain is KAGVTQTPRYLIKTRGQQVTLSCSPISGHRSVSWYQQTPGQGLQFLFEYFSETQRNKGNFPGRFSGRQFSNSRSEMNVSTLELGDSALYLCASSLLREAYNEQFFGPGTRLTVL.

The gene calls are TRBV28 and TRBJ2-5; TRBD1 aligns across 7 bases. The CDR3 is 15 amino acids. With 5 bases clipped from V and 2 bases from J, the junction kept 8 bases outside the gene matches. Germline V gene sequence: CDR1 MDHEN, CDR2 SYDVKM. CDR3 DNA: TGTGCCAGCAGTGATCACAGGGGACAACAAGAGACCCAGTACTTC. Protein sequence: CASSDHRGQQETQYF. Combining the CDR3 with reference TRBV28 and TRBJ2-5 gives the whole variable domain DVKVTQSSRYLVKRTGEKVFLECVQDMDHENMFWYRQDPGLGLRLIYFSYDVKMKEKGDIPEGYSVSREKKERFSLILESASTNQTSMYLCASSDHRGQQETQYFGPGTRLLVL.